This TCR beta chain emerged from a study of cytomegalovirus exposure and HLA in healthy donors. Study information: An early release of data contained about 85 million unique TCRs, which came from HLA-typed donors.

Concerning this clone: Its antigen is undetermined.

Study observations and caveats: Earlier analysis looked at TCR beta V segments, and most were productive about 87% or about 30% of the time. A later analysis linked a missense DCLRE1C variant to TCR beta V- and J-gene trimming.

The CDR3 sequence is 18 residues long. PCR used 60 Vbeta primers and 13 Jbeta primers. This table comes from immunoSEQ multiplex PCR, and its TCRdb copy is limited to in-frame clones, with some not included. In total, the table holds under 200,000 clones. The sequenced sample consisted of PBMCs. This chain joins TRBV21-1 and TRBJ2-3; the table's D gene call, TRBD2, was not cross checked with the DNA. TRBV21-1 is recorded as a pseudogene. This TCR came from a woman between 18 and 29 years old in good health and CMV-seropositive. The CDR3 here is CASSKVVRGGYATDTQYF. The DNA of the CDR3 is TGTGCCAGCAGCAAAGTGGTACGAGGCGGCTACGCCACAGATACGCAGTATTTT.